This T cell receptor beta chain was observed in a study of blood T cell repertoires in COVID-19. Study details: Samples representing acute and convalescent COVID-19 were sourced from the United States, Italy and Spain. In each case, the material was cDNA or gDNA derived from T cells, B-cell-depleted T cells, or PBMCs.

In the source study's methods: Reference gene primer amplification gave nucleated cell count estimates. The protocol was immunoSEQ multiplex PCR, while the TCRdb copy is restricted to in-frame clones and leaves out a portion. For V, J and clone size, that table is used; D and trimming come from the DNA. Of 150,000 to 200,000 clones in the sample, about four fifths were seen once. Before being deemed recovered, Cohort 3 donors had two negative PCRs, clearance, or symptom resolution. This CDR3 has 18 amino acids. Looked up from germline, CDR1 is SEHNR and CDR2 is FQNEAQ (reference sequence). V dropped 3 bases and J dropped 0 bases, with 17 bases sitting between them.

The gene calls are TRBV7-9 and TRBJ2-2; possible D gene TRBD2, 6 bases. The receptor was derived from a man aged 50 to 59 who had recovered from COVID-19. The source material was PBMCs or T cells enriched from blood (not recorded which). In DNA, the CDR3 is TGTGCCAGCAGCTTTACCGGAGGGGCAGGAACGAACACCGGGGAGCTGTTTTTT. Encoded protein: CASSFTGGAGTNTGELFF.